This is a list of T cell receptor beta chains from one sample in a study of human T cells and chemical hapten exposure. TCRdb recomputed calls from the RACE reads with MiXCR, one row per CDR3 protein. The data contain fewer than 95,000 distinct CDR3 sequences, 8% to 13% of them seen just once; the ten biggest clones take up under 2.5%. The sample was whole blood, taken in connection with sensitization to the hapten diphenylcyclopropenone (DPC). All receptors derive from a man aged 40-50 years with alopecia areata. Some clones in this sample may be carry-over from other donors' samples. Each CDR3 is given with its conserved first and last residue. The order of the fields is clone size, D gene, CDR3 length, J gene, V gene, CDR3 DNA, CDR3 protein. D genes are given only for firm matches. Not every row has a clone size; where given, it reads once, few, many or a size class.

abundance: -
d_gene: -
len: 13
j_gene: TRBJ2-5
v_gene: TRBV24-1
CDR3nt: TGTGCCACCAGTGATTCCCAGCTAGAGACCCAGTACTTC
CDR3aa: CATSDSQLETQYF

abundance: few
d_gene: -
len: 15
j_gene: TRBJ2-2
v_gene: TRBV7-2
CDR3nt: TGTGCCAGCAGCGACCGGGCCCCCCTCGCAGGGGAGCTGTTTTTT
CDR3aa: CASSDRAPLAGELFF

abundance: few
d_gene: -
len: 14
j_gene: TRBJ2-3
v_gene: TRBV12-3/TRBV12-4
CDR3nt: TGTGCCAGCAGTTCCCGGGAGAGCACAGATACGCAGTATTTT
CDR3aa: CASSSRESTDTQYF

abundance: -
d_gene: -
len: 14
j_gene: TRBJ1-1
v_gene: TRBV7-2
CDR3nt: TGTGCCAGCAGCCGTCAGGGAGGGGGGATTGAAGCTTTCTTT
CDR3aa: CASSRQGGGIEAFF

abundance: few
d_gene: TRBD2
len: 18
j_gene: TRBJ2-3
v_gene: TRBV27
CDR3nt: TGTGCCAGCAGTTTAATTCCCCCAGGCGGGAGGTCGACAGATACGCAGTATTTT
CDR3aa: CASSLIPPGGRSTDTQYF

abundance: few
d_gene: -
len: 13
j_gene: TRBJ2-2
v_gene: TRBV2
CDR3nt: TGTGCCAGCAGTGCCCAAATCACCGGGGAGCTGTTTTTT
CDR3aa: CASSAQITGELFF

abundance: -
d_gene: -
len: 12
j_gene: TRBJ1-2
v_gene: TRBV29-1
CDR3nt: TGCAGCGTTGAAGGGGCAGGGAATGGCTACACCTTC
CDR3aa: CSVEGAGNGYTF

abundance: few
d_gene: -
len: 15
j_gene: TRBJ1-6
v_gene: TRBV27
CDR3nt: TGTGCCAGCAGCCAACGGGAGGATTTAAGCTCACCCCTCCACTTT
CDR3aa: CASSQREDLSSPLHF

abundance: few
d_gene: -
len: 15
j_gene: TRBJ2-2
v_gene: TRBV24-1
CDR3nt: TGTGCCACCAGTGTACGGGGGGCCGCCACCGGGGAGCTGTTTTTT
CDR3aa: CATSVRGAATGELFF

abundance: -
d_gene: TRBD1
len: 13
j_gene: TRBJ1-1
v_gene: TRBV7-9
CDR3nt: TGTGCCAGCAGCCCACAGGGGATCGCTGAAGCTTTCTTT
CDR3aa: CASSPQGIAEAFF

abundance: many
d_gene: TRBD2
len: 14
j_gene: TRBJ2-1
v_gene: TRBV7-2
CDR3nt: TGTGCCAGCAGCTTCCCGGGACTAGCGCGCGAGCAGTTCTTC
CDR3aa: CASSFPGLAREQFF

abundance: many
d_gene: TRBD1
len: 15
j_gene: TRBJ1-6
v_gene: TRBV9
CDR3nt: TGTGCCAGCAGCCCGACGACAGGGGGCAATTCACCCCTCCACTTT
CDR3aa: CASSPTTGGNSPLHF

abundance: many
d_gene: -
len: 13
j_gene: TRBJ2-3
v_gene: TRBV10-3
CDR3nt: TGTGCCATCTCTCCGGATAGCACAGATACGCAGTATTTT
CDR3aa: CAISPDSTDTQYF

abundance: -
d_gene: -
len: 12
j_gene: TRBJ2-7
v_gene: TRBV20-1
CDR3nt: TGCAGTGCTAGCGGGTGGGAGTACGAGCAGTACTTC
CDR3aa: CSASGWEYEQYF

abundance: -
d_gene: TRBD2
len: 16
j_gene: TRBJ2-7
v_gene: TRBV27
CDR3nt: TGTGCCAGCAGTCCTAGGACTAGCGGGAGTACGGACGAGCAGTACTTC
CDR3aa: CASSPRTSGSTDEQYF

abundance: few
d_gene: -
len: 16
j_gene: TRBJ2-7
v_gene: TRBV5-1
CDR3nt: TGCGCCAGCAGCTTTGGTCTTAGGGCGGCGTCCTACGAGCAGTACTTC
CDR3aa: CASSFGLRAASYEQYF

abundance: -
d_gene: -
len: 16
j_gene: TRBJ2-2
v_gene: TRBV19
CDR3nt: TGTGCCAGTCTACCGGGGGGGACAGCGAACACCGGGGAGCTGTTTTTT
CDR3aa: CASLPGGTANTGELFF

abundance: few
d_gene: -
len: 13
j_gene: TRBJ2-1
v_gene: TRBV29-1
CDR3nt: TGCAGCGTTCGAAGCCCCCTTTTGGGGGAGCAGTTCTTC
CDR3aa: CSVRSPLLGEQFF

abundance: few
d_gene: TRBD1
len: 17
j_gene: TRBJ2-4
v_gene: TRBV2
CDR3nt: TGTGCCAGCAGTACCGGGACAGGCGGACGGGCCAAAAACATTCAGTACTTC
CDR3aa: CASSTGTGGRAKNIQYF

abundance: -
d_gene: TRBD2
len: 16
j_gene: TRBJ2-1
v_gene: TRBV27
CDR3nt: TGTGCCAGCAGTTTATCACTAGCGGGGGGGAGGGATGAGCAGTTCTTC
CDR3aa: CASSLSLAGGRDEQFF

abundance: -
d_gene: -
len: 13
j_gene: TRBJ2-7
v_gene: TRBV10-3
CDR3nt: TGTGCCATCAGTGAGCACGGGAGAGACGAGCAGTACTTC
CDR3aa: CAISEHGRDEQYF

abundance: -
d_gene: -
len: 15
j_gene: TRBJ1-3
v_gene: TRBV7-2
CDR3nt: TGTGCCAGCAGCCCAGACGCCAGCGCGGGAAACACCATATATTTT
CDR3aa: CASSPDASAGNTIYF

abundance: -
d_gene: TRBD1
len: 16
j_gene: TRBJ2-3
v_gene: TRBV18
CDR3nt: TGTGCCAGCTCACCAAGAGGGACAGGGGGCACAGATACGCAGTATTTT
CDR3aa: CASSPRGTGGTDTQYF

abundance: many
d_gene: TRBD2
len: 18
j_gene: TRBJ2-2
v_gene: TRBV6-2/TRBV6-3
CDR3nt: TGTGCCAGCAGTTACTCGTTTGCGGGAGGGCCGTTCACCGGGGAGCTGTTTTTT
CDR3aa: CASSYSFAGGPFTGELFF

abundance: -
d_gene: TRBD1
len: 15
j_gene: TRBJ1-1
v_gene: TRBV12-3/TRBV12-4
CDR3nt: TGTGCCAGCAGTCGGACAGGGGGGGCGAACACTGAAGCTTTCTTT
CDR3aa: CASSRTGGANTEAFF

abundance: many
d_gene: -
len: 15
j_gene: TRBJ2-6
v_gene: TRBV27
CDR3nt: TGTGCCAGTGCCCAACAGCGCTCTGGGGCCAACGTCCTGACTTTC
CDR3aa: CASAQQRSGANVLTF

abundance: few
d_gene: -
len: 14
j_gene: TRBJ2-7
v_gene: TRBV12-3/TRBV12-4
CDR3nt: TGTGCCAGCAGTCACGGGGGACAGACCTACGAGCAGTACTTC
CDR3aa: CASSHGGQTYEQYF

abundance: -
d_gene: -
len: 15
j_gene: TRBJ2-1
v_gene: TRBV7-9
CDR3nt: TGTGCCAGCAGCCGAGTTACAGGGGGGGCCAATGAGCAGTTCTTC
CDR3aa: CASSRVTGGANEQFF

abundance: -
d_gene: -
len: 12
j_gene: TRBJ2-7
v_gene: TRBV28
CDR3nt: TGTGCCATCCGACGGGACGCCTACGAGCAGTACTTC
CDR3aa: CAIRRDAYEQYF

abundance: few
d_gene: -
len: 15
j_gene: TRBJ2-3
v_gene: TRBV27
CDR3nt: TGTGCCAGCAGTTTAACAAGATTCTCCACAGATACGCAGTATTTT
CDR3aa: CASSLTRFSTDTQYF

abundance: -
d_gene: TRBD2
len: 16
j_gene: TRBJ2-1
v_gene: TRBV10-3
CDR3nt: TGTGCCATCAGTGTATCTAGCGGGAGCAGCAACAATGAGCAGTTCTTC
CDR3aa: CAISVSSGSSNNEQFF

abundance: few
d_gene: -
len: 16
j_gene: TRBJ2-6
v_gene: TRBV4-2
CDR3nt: TGTGCCAGCAGCCAAGAACAAGGCTCTGGGGCCAACGTCCTGACTTTC
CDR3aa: CASSQEQGSGANVLTF

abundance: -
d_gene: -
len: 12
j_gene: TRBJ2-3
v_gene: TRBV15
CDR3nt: TGTGCCACCAGCAGAGCACAAGATACGCAGTATTTT
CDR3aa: CATSRAQDTQYF

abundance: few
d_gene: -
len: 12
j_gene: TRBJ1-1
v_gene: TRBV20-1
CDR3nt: TGCAGTGCTAGACCAGGGGCCACTGAAGCTTTCTTT
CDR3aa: CSARPGATEAFF

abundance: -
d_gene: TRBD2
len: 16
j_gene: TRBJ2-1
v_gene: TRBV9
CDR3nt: TGTGCCAGCAGCGTTTCCGGACTAGCGGGGCCTGGGGGTCAGTTCTTC
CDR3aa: CASSVSGLAGPGGQFF

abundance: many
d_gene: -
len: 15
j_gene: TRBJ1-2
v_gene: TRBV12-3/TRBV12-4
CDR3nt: TGTGCCAGCAGTTCCACAGGGACCGGTAACTATGGCTACACCTTC
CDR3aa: CASSSTGTGNYGYTF

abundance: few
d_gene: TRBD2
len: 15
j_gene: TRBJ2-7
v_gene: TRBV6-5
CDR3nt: TGTGCCAGCAGCCCTCGGTCGGGAGGGAATAACGAGCAGTACTTC
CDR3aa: CASSPRSGGNNEQYF

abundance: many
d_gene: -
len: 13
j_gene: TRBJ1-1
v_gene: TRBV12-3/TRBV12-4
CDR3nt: TGTGCCAGCAGAGTGACAGGAAACACTGAAGCTTTCTTT
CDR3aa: CASRVTGNTEAFF

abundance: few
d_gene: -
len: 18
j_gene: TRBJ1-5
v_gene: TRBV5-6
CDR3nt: TGTGCCAGCAGCTTGGGAGTCGGACCAGGGTGGGGCAATCAGCCCCAGCATTTT
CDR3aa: CASSLGVGPGWGNQPQHF

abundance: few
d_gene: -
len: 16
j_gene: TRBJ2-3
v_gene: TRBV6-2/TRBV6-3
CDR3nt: TGTGCCAGCAGTTACGGCCTCCTTAGTCCCACAGATACGCAGTATTTT
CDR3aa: CASSYGLLSPTDTQYF

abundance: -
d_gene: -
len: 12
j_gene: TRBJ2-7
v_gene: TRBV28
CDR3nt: TGTGCCAGCCGACGGAGCTCCTACGAGCAGTACTTC
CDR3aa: CASRRSSYEQYF

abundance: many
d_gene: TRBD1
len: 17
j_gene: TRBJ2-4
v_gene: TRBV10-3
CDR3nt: TGTGCCATCAGTCCCACGGGGGACAGGGGGCGCAAAAACATTCAGTACTTC
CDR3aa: CAISPTGDRGRKNIQYF

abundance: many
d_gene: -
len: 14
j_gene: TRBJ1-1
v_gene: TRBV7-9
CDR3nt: TGTGCCAGCAGCGAGGATCGGGGATACACTGAAGCTTTCTTT
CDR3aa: CASSEDRGYTEAFF

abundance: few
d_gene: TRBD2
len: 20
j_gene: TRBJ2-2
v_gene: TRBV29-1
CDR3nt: TGCAGCGTTGAACTAAGCGGGACTAGCGGGAGTCTGTACGACACCGGGGAGCTGTTTTTT
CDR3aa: CSVELSGTSGSLYDTGELFF

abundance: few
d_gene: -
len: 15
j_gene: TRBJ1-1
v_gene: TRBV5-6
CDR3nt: TGTGCCAGCAGGGGAGTGGGTACGAGTGGGACTGAAGCTTTCTTT
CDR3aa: CASRGVGTSGTEAFF

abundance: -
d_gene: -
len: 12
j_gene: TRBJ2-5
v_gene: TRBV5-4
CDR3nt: TGTGCCAGCAGTGCGCCTTCCGAGACCCAGTACTTC
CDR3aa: CASSAPSETQYF

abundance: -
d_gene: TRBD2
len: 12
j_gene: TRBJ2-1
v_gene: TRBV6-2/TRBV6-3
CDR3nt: TGTGCCAGCAGTCGACTAGCGGATGAGCAGTTCTTC
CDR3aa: CASSRLADEQFF

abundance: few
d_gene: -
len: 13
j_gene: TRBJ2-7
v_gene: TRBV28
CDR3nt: TGTGCCAGCAGTTTAGACCTGACCTACGAGCAGTACTTC
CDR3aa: CASSLDLTYEQYF

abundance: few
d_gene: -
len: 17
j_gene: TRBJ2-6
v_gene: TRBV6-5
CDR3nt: TGTGCCAGCAGTTACGGACGGGGACTCTCTGGGGCCAACGTCCTGACTTTC
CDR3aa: CASSYGRGLSGANVLTF

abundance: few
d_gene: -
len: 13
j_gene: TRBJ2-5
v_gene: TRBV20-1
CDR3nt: TGCAGTGTTGGATCAGGACAGTTGGAGACCCAGTACTTC
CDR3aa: CSVGSGQLETQYF

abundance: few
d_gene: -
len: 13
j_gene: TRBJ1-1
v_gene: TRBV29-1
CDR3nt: TGCAGCGCGGCAGGGACTATGAACACTGAAGCTTTCTTT
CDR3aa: CSAAGTMNTEAFF

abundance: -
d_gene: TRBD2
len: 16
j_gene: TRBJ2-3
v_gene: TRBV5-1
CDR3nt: TGCGCCAGCAGCTTGGATGCGGGAGGGCCGACAGATACGCAGTATTTT
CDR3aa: CASSLDAGGPTDTQYF